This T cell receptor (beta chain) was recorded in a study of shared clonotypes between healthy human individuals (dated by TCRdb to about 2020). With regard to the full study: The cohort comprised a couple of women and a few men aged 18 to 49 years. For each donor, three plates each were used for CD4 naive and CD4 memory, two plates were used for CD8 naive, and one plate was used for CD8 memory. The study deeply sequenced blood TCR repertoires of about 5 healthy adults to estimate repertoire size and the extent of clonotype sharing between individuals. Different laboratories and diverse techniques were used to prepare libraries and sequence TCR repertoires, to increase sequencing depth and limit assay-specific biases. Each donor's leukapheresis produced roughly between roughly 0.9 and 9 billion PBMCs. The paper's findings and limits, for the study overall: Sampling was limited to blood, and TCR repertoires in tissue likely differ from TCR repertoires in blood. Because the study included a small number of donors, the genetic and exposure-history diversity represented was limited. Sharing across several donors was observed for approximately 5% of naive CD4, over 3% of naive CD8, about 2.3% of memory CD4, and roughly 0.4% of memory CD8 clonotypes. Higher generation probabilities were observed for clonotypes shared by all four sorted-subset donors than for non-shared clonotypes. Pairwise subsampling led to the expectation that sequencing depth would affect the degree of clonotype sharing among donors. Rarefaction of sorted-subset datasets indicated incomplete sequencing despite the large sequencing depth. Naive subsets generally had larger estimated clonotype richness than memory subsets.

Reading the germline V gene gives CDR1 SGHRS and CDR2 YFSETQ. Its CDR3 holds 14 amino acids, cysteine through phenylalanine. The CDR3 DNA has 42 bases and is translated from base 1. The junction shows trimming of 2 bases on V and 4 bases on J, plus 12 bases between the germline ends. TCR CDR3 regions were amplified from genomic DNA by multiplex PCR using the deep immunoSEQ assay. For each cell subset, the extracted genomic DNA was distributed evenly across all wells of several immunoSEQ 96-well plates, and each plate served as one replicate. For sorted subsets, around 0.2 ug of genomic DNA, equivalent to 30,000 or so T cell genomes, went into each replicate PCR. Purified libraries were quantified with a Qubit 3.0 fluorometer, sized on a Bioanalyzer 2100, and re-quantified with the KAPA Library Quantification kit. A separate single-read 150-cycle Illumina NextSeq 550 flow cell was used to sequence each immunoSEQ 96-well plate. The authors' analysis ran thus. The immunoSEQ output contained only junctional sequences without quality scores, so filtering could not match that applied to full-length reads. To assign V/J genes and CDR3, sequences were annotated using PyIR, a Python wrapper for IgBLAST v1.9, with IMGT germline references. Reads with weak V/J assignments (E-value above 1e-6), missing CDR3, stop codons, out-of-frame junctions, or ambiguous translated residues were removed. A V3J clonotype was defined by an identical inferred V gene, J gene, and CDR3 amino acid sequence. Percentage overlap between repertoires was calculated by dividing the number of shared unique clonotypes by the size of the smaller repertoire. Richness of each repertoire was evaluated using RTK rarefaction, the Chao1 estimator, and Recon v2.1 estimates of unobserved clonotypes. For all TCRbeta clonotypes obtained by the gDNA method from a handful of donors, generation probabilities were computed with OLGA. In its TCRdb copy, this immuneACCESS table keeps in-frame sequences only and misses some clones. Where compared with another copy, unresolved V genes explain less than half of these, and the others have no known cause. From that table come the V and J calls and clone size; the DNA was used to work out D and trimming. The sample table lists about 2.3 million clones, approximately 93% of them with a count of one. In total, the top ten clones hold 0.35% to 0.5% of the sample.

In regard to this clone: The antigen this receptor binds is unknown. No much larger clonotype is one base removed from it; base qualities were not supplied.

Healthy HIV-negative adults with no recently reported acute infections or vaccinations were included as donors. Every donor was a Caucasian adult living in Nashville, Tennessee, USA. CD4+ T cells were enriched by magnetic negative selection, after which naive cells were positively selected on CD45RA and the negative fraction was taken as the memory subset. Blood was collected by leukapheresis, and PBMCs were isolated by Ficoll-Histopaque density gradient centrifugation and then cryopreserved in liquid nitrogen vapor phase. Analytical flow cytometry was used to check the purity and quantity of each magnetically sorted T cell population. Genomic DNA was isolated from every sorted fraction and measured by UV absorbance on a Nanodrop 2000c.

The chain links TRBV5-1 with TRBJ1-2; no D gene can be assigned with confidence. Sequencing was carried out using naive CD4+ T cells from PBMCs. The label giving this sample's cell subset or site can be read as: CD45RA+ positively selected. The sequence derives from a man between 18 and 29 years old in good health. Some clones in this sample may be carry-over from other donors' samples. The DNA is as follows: TGCGCCAGCAGCTTATCAGGAGTTGGCTATGGCTACACCTTC. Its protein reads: CASSLSGVGYGYTF.